The 2 T cell receptor beta chains below all came from one sample that was sequenced in a study of T cell clonotyping in hematopoietic cell transplantation. Noted time point: recipient sample about 28 days before transplant, after cytoreduction. The assay was immunoSEQ multiplex PCR, and TCRdb's table has in-frame clones only and misses some. Of about 80,000 clones listed, about 95% are singletons. Source: peripheral blood mononuclear cells, taken before stem cell transplant. These receptors were obtained from a woman aged 45-65 years with acute myeloid leukemia. Some clones in this sample may be carry-over from other donors' samples.

The chain uses TRBV19 and TRBJ2-2; 10 positions match TRBD1. V was clipped by 5 bases and J by 5 bases; unmatched bases: 5. Looked up from germline, CDR1 is LNHDA and CDR2 is SQIVND (reference sequence). This CDR3 has 15 residues. The CDR3 protein is CASSSGTGATGELFF. The DNA for the CDR3 is TGTGCCAGTAGTTCTGGGACAGGGGCGACCGGGGAGCTGTTTTTT.

The chain couples TRBV28 to TRBJ2-7; D unclear. V was clipped by 2 bases and J by 7 bases, with 15 bases between them. The CDR3 is 14 residues long. CDR1 and CDR2 (germline): MDHEN, SYDVKM. CDR3 in amino acids: CASSLGSGPEEQYF. CDR3 DNA: TGTGCCAGCAGTTTAGGTTCAGGTCCGGAGGAGCAGTACTTC.